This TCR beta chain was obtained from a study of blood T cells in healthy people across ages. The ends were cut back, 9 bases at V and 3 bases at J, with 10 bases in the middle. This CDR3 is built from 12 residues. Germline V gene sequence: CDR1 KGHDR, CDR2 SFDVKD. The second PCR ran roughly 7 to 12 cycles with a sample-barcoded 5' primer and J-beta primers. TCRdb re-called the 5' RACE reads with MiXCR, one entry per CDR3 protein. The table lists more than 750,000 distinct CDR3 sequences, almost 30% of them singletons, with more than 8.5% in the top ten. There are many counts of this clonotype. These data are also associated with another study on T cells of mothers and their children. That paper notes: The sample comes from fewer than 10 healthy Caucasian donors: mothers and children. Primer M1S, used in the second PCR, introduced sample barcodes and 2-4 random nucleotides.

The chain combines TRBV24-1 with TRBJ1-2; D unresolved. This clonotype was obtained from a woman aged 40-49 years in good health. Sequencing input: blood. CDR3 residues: CATESPDYGYTF. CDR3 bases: TGTGCCACCGAGTCCCCAGACTATGGCTACACCTTC.